The next 18 T cell receptor beta chains were all read from a single sample in a study of T-cell reconstitution after alpha-beta-depleted transplantation in children. Unique molecular identifiers tagged the TCRbeta library. MiXCR, applied by TCRdb to the PCR reads, yields one record per CDR3 protein. The table records about 610,000 distinct CDR3 sequences, over 9.5% of them present only once. The sample was PBMCs from the stem cell graft donor, taken from the stem cell graft. The receptors were gathered from a human donor who donated a stem cell graft to a child with acute myeloid leukemia.

This clonotype was observed at least ten times. The V call is TRBV9, the J call TRBJ2-7, with 11 positions matching TRBD2. There are 17 residues in the CDR3. Germline loops: CDR1 SGDLS, CDR2 YYNGEE. The trim removed 6 bases at V and 6 bases at J, leaving 17 bases unmatched. The CDR3 DNA follows: TGTGCCAGCAAGGGTGGCCTAGCGGGAGGCTTACCTATCGAGCAGTACTTC. It codes for CASKGGLAGGLPIEQYF.

This clonotype was picked up a small number of times. The rearrangement joins TRBV30 to TRBJ2-7; D call uncertain. This CDR3 has 16 residues. Germline CDR1 GTSNPN, CDR2 SVGIG (reference sequence). Trimming stripped 0 bases from V and 4 bases from J, with 19 bases between. CDR3 amino acids: CAWSVLSWVPPYEQYF. The CDR3 DNA follows: TGTGCCTGGAGTGTACTCTCTTGGGTTCCCCCGTACGAGCAGTACTTC. Using reference TRBV30 and TRBJ2-7 for the parts outside the CDR3, the full variable domain is SQTIHQWPATLVQPVGSPLSLECTVEGTSNPNLYWYRQAAGRGLQLLFYSVGIGQISSEVPQNLSASRPQDRQFILSSKKLLLSDSGFYLCAWSVLSWVPPYEQYFGPGTRLTVT.

This clonotype was seen ten or more times. J is TRBJ2-5 and V is TRBV18; D may match TRBD1 or TRBD2 (5 bases each). V was pared by 6 bases and J by 2 bases, with 13 bases between. CDR3 size: 14 residues. Germline V gene sequence: CDR1 KGHSH, CDR2 LQKENI. The CDR3, as DNA: TGTGCCAGCTCTCCCGGGGCCGTTCAAGAGACCCAGTACTTC. Translating gives CASSPGAVQETQYF.

V and J are TRBV5-1 and TRBJ2-3; D remains ambiguous. V lost 4 bases and J 6 bases, leaving 12 bases between the germline ends. CDR3 length equals 13 residues. The germline V gene encodes CDR1 SGHRS and CDR2 YFSETQ. The CDR3 bases are TGCGCCAGCAGCCTTATGGAAAGGGATACGCAGTATTTT. The encoded protein is CASSLMERDTQYF. The entire variable domain, with the rest obtained from reference TRBV5-1 and TRBJ2-3, is as follows: KAGVTQTPRYLIKTRGQQVTLSCSPISGHRSVSWYQQTPGQGLQFLFEYFSETQRNKGNFPGRFSGRQFSNSRSEMNVSTLELGDSALYLCASSLMERDTQYFGPGTRLTVL.

V is TRBV10-3 and J is TRBJ2-3, with D hard to call. Germline V gene lookup returns CDR1 ENHRY and CDR2 SYGVKD. Trimming took 2 bases from V and 0 from J, leaving 9 bases between them. The CDR3 runs to 15 residues. In nucleotides, the CDR3 is TGTGCCATCAGTGAGGAGATCGGTAGCACAGATACGCAGTATTTT. Translation: CAISEEIGSTDTQYF.

The chain employs TRBV29-1 and TRBJ1-1, with TRBD1 as a possible D gene (6 bases). Germline V gene data show CDR1 as SQVTM and CDR2 as ANQGSEA. The CDR3 runs 14 residues. V lost 6 bases, J lost 2 bases, and 16 bases lay in between. CDR3 DNA: TGCAGCGTCGCGGAGGGGGGCACCAACACTGAAGCTTTCTTT. This encodes CSVAEGGTNTEAFF.

This clonotype was detected many times. V usage is TRBV7-2 and J usage is TRBJ2-5; D not certain. Germline V CDR1 and CDR2: SGHTA, FQGNSA. The CDR3 is 13 residues long. V was trimmed by 2 bases and J by 4 bases, leaving 8 bases between them. The CDR3, as DNA: TGTGCCAGCAGCTTATGGGAAAGAGAGACCCAGTACTTC. Translating it yields CASSLWERETQYF.

This rearrangement joins TRBV20-1 to TRBJ2-3; D unresolved. V lost 7 bases and J lost 1, with 9 bases in between. CDR1 and CDR2 (germline): DFQATT, SNEGSKA (reference sequence). The CDR3 totals 12 residues. CDR3 loop: CSVYGGTDTQYF. In nucleotides, the CDR3 is TGCAGTGTGTACGGAGGCACAGATACGCAGTATTTT.

V and J are TRBV30 and TRBJ1-4; D unclear. The CDR3 has 16 residues. The germline V and J ends were trimmed by 6 bases and 0 bases, with 17 bases remaining between them. The germline CDR1 and CDR2 sequences are GTSNPN and SVGIG (reference sequence). For the CDR3, the DNA is TGTGCCTGCACATCAAATGGTGCTGCAACTAATGAAAAACTGTTTTTT. Protein product: CACTSNGAATNEKLFF.

The table lists this clonotype with many counts. The chain joins TRBV21-1 to TRBJ1-5. TRBV21-1 is described as a pseudogene. The CDR3 has 16 residues. DNA for the CDR3: TGTGCCAGCAGTCTCCGGAGGAGGCCTAGCAATCAGCCCCAGCATTTT. This codes for CASSLRRRPSNQPQHF.

The gene calls are TRBV27 and TRBJ2-7; 7 nucleotides match TRBD2. Trimming at V came to 3 bases and at J to 6 bases, leaving 2 bases not matched to a gene. Per germline, CDR1 MNHEY and CDR2 SMNVEV (reference sequence). CDR3 length: 12 residues. The CDR3 loop reads CASSFGGVEQYF. CDR3 sequence (DNA): TGTGCCAGCAGTTTTGGGGGGGTCGAGCAGTACTTC.

This clonotype was observed a handful of times. The chain carries TRBV12-3 or TRBV12-4 and TRBJ2-1; D perhaps matches TRBD1 (6 bases). The V gene lost 6 bases and the J gene lost 0 bases, with 15 bases spanning the gap. The CDR3 length is 16 residues. CDR3: CASRSQGRSSYNEQFF. CDR3 bases: TGTGCCAGCAGGTCACAGGGACGGAGCTCCTACAATGAGCAGTTCTTC.

The gene calls are TRBV29-1 and TRBJ1-2, with 8 bases that match TRBD1. V lost 4 bases to trimming and J lost 7 bases; unmatched junction nucleotides: 5. The CDR3 is 12 residues long. From germline, CDR1 is SQVTM and CDR2 ANQGSEA. The CDR3 region is CSVGDDRGGYTF. The CDR3 coding sequence is TGCAGCGTTGGGGATGACAGGGGTGGCTACACCTTC.

Concerning this clonotype: A junction end diverges from the germline sequence, so it may reflect a read error. The chain joins TRBV5-5 to TRBJ1-3, with D possibly TRBD1 on 6 matching bases. Germline CDR1 SGHKS, CDR2 YYEKEE (reference sequence). The CDR3 covers 16 residues. The DNA of the CDR3 is TGTGCCAGCAGCACGACCACCGGGACAATGGGAAGCACCATATATTTT. Translating gives CASSTTTGTMGSTIYF.

This clonotype was detected a few times. The V gene is TRBV3-1, the J gene TRBJ2-1; perhaps D is TRBD1 or TRBD2 (6 bases each). Germline assignment: CDR1 LGHDT and CDR2 YNNKEL (reference sequence). The CDR3 is made up of 16 amino acids. V was pared by 10 bases and J by 0 bases, with 19 bases between. In nucleotides, the CDR3 is TGTGCCACTTCCGACTTAGCGGACAGCTCCTACAATGAGCAGTTCTTC. Encoded protein: CATSDLADSSYNEQFF.

There are many counts of this clonotype. The chain employs TRBV10-3 and TRBJ2-5; 7 nucleotides agree with TRBD1. This CDR3 has 15 residues. Germline assignment: CDR1 ENHRY and CDR2 SYGVKD. The J segment lost 3 bases and the V segment lost 2 bases, leaving 6 bases of the junction unmatched. The CDR3 spells CAISEGAGGKETQYF. The CDR3, as DNA: TGTGCCATCAGTGAGGGGGCAGGGGGAAAAGAGACCCAGTACTTC.

This clonotype has just a few counts. The V gene is TRBV5-4, the J gene TRBJ2-2; D not resolved. Per germline, CDR1 SGHNT and CDR2 YYREEE (reference sequence). With 3 bases removed from V and 6 bases from J, the gap between germline ends came to 12 bases. The CDR3 consists of 14 residues. The CDR3 spells CASSYPGAAGELFF. For the CDR3, the DNA is TGTGCCAGCAGCTATCCCGGCGCGGCCGGGGAGCTGTTTTTT. The variable domain in full, with the rest retrieved from reference TRBV5-4 and TRBJ2-2, is ETGVTQSPTHLIKTRGQQVTLRCSSQSGHNTVSWYQQALGQGPQFIFQYYREEENGRGNFPPRFSGLQFPNYSSELNVNALELDDSALYLCASSYPGAAGELFFGEGSRLTVL.

V gene TRBV7-9 combines with J gene TRBJ2-5; possibly TRBD2 for D (6 bases). V lost 1 base and J lost 1, with 16 bases in between. This CDR3 contains 17 residues. CDR1 and CDR2 from the germline V gene are SEHNR and FQNEAQ (reference sequence). DNA for the CDR3: TGTGCCAGCAGCTTAGGGGAGAGATGGGACTCCCAAGAGACCCAGTACTTC. It translates to CASSLGERWDSQETQYF. Full variable domain (rest looked up from reference TRBV7-9 and TRBJ2-5): DTGVSQNPRHKITKRGQNVTFRCDPISEHNRLYWYRQTLGQGPEFLTYFQNEAQLEKSRLLSDRFSAERPKGSFSTLEIQRTEQGDSAMYLCASSLGERWDSQETQYFGPGTRLLVL.